Sequencing of this T cell receptor beta chain was carried out in a study of cytomegalovirus exposure and HLA in healthy donors. Study-wide results and caveats: It was reported that the classifier diagnosed cytomegalovirus status with high specificity and sensitivity in both the original and validation cohorts.

Measured with immunoSEQ multiplex PCR; TCRdb has only the in-frame clones, and not every one. In the table there are roughly 120,000 clones, approximately 89% of which are singletons. On this clone itself: Its specificity is unknown.

The sequenced sample was PBMCs. The origin of this receptor is a woman aged 18 to 35 in good health and CMV-seronegative.

The CDR3 sequence is CASSWQTDTQYF. CDR3 bases: TGTGCCAGCAGCTGGCAGACAGATACGCAGTATTTT. J is TRBJ2-3 and V is TRBV7-9; D is uncertain. The CDR3 spans 12 residues. The V gene's germline CDR1 is SEHNR and CDR2 FQNEAQ (reference sequence). Trimming removed 4 bases at V and 3 bases at J, with 5 bases between.